The clone carrying this T cell receptor beta chain was counted ten times or more. This sample stems from a study of T cells in Graves' hyperthyroidism and ophthalmopathy. The source material, RNA transcripts, was used to amplify TCR beta CDR3 regions. The HTBI primer set was used in a first-round RT-PCR of the TCR CDR3. A single record per CDR3 protein comes from TCRdb applying MiXCR to the multiplex PCR reads. Of around 760,000 distinct CDR3 sequences in the sample, around a third are singletons; the top ten hold around a third. V was pared by 6 bases and J by 5 bases, with 7 bases of the junction left unmatched. The CDR3 is 12 amino acids. Germline V gene sequence: CDR1 DFQATT, CDR2 SNEGSKA (reference sequence).

The chain is built from TRBV20-1 and TRBJ2-7; TRBD1 matches 7 bases. This TCR was recovered from a woman aged 40 to 50 with Graves' hyperthyroidism. Sequenced input: blood. The CDR3 DNA reads TGCAGTGCCCGTGGGACAGTCAACGAGCAGTACTTC. It translates to CSARGTVNEQYF.